A selection of T cell receptor beta chains follows, all from one sample in a study of shared clonotypes between healthy human individuals. Profiled with immunoSEQ multiplex PCR; TCRdb holds only in-frame clones, not every one. The sample holds under 1 million clones, 80% to 95% seen once. Sequenced material: naive CD8+ T cells sorted from blood. These receptors all stem from a man aged 25-40 years in good health. Each CDR3 is given with its conserved first and last residue. Fields, in order: D gene, J gene, V gene, clone size, CDR3 DNA, CDR3 protein. D genes are given only for firm matches. Some rows mark clone size as missing; the rest say once, few, many or name a class of expanded clone.

d_gene: .; j_gene: TRBJ2-7; v_gene: TRBV4-3; abundance: .; CDR3nt: TGCGCCAGCAGCCAAGATCTCGGGGGTTCCTCCTACGAGCAGTACTTC; CDR3aa: CASSQDLGGSSYEQYF
d_gene: .; j_gene: TRBJ2-1; v_gene: TRBV7-3; abundance: .; CDR3nt: TGTGCCAGCAGCTCCATGCGTCCCCCCCCATACAATGAGCAGTTCTTC; CDR3aa: CASSSMRPPPYNEQFF
d_gene: TRBD1; j_gene: TRBJ1-4; v_gene: TRBV9; abundance: .; CDR3nt: TGTGCCAGCAGCGACAGGGGGGAGGGGACCCAGACTGAAAAACTGTTTTTT; CDR3aa: CASSDRGEGTQTEKLFF
d_gene: .; j_gene: TRBJ2-3; v_gene: TRBV19; abundance: .; CDR3nt: TGTGCCAGCACGAGGGGGGTCGCAGATACGCAGTATTTT; CDR3aa: CASTRGVADTQYF
d_gene: .; j_gene: TRBJ2-1; v_gene: TRBV28; abundance: .; CDR3nt: TGTGCCAGCAGTTTTGGGTCTAAGGGGGTGAGCAATGAGCAGTTCTTC; CDR3aa: CASSFGSKGVSNEQFF
d_gene: .; j_gene: TRBJ1-1; v_gene: TRBV7-9; abundance: .; CDR3nt: TGTGCCAGCAGCTTAGTCACAGGGTTTGAAGCTTTCTTT; CDR3aa: CASSLVTGFEAFF
d_gene: TRBD1; j_gene: TRBJ1-4; v_gene: TRBV28; abundance: few; CDR3nt: TGTGCCAGCAGTTTATCCTACAGGGGGCGCGAAAAACTGTTTTTT; CDR3aa: CASSLSYRGREKLFF
d_gene: TRBD1; j_gene: TRBJ2-7; v_gene: TRBV18; abundance: .; CDR3nt: TGTGCCAGCTCACCGCGTCGTGTAGGACAGGGGAGGTACGAGCAGTACTTC; CDR3aa: CASSPRRVGQGRYEQYF
d_gene: .; j_gene: TRBJ2-7; v_gene: TRBV5-6; abundance: few; CDR3nt: TGTGCCAGCAGCCCGACTGGGGGTGACTACGAGCAGTACTTC; CDR3aa: CASSPTGGDYEQYF
d_gene: .; j_gene: TRBJ2-1; v_gene: TRBV28; abundance: .; CDR3nt: TGTGCCAGCAGTTTTGCCTCCTCGGACTCTAATCGGCAGTTCTTC; CDR3aa: CASSFASSDSNRQFF
d_gene: .; j_gene: TRBJ2-7; v_gene: TRBV25-1; abundance: .; CDR3nt: TGTGCCAGCAGTCGGGGCTACGAGCAGTATTTC; CDR3aa: CASSRGYEQYF
d_gene: .; j_gene: TRBJ1-1; v_gene: TRBV27; abundance: .; CDR3nt: TGTGCCAGCAGTCCCGGGACCGGGATGAACACTGAAGCTTTCTTT; CDR3aa: CASSPGTGMNTEAFF
d_gene: .; j_gene: TRBJ2-7; v_gene: TRBV19; abundance: .; CDR3nt: TGTGCCAGTAGTCCTAGCGATGTTCCCTACGAGCAGTACTTC; CDR3aa: CASSPSDVPYEQYF
d_gene: TRBD1; j_gene: TRBJ2-7; v_gene: TRBV11-2; abundance: .; CDR3nt: TGTGCCAGCAGCGCAGGGACAGACGACGGCTACGAGCAGTACTTC; CDR3aa: CASSAGTDDGYEQYF
d_gene: .; j_gene: TRBJ1-5; v_gene: TRBV5-6; abundance: few; CDR3nt: TGTGCCAGCAGCTTGTGGGGCAGCAATCAGCCCCAGCATTTT; CDR3aa: CASSLWGSNQPQHF
d_gene: .; j_gene: TRBJ2-2; v_gene: TRBV7-9; abundance: .; CDR3nt: TGTGCCAGCAGCTCACCGGAGGGGGGACGCACCGGGGAGCTGTTTTTT; CDR3aa: CASSSPEGGRTGELFF